This TCR beta chain was recorded in a study of CD8+ T cells in alopecia areata. Study results and limitations: In scalp and blood, many expanded lesional clones persisted during tofacitinib. Sequence data from scalp samples additionally include resident alphabeta T cells of normal skin.

The germline V gene has CDR1 SGDLS and CDR2 YYNGEE. The CDR3 consists of 14 residues. Trimming took off 4 bases at V and 2 bases at J, with 12 bases between the two ends. The treatment denotes: oral pan-JAK inhibitor, 5-10 mg twice daily. As the sequencing template, cDNA was produced by extracting RNA and reverse transcribing it. Profiled with immunoSEQ multiplex PCR; TCRdb holds only in-frame clones, not every one. The sample includes fewer than 250,000 clones, around two fifths seen only once; the top ten take under 0.55%. Note on this clone: Its target is not known.

This TCR came from a human donor with alopecia areata. The sequenced sample was CD4+ T cells sorted from blood, obtained at approximately week 30, from a patient treated with tofacitinib. The chain joins TRBV9 to TRBJ2-5; D is unresolved. CDR3: CASSPTTQQETQYF. The CDR3 DNA is TGTGCCAGCAGCCCTACTACGCAGCAAGAGACCCAGTACTTC.